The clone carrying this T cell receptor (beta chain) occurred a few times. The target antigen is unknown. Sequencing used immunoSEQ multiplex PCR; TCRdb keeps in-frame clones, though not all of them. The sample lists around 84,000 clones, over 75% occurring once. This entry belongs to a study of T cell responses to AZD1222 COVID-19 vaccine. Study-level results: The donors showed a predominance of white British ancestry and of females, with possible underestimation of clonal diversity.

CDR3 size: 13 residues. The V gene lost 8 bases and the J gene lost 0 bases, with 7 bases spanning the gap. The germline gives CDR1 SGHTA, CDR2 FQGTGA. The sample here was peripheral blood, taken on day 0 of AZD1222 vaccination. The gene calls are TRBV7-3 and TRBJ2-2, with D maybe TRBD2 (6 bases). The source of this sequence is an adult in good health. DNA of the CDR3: TGTGCCAGCGGAGGGACGAACACCGGGGAGCTGTTTTTT. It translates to CASGGTNTGELFF.